Listed here are 5 T cell receptor beta chains from one sample, sequenced in a study of vaccination effects on CD4 cells after COVID-19. Using immunoSEQ multiplex PCR, the repertoire was profiled, and TCRdb retains in-frame clones only, with some absent. The repertoire consists of approximately 47,000 clones, with about 70% occurring once and the leading ten covering about 7%. Their target antigens are unknown. The authors isolated CD4+ T cells after nine to eleven days of culture. Either the mRNA-1273 or the BNT162b2 vaccine was given to participants as two doses. The sample here was CD4+ T cells from PBMCs cultured without peptide, taken after COVID-19 vaccination. These receptors were taken from a human donor who received a COVID-19 vaccine.

CDR3 amino acids: CASSLAGQGGRETQYF. CDR3 DNA sequence: TGTGCCAGCAGCTTAGCGGGACAGGGCGGTAGAGAGACCCAGTACTTC. V usage is TRBV7-9 and J usage is TRBJ2-5, with TRBD1 identical over 9 bases. CDR1 SEHNR and CDR2 FQNEAQ come from the germline V gene (reference sequence). The J segment lost 4 bases and the V segment lost 0 bases, leaving 6 bases of the junction unmatched. CDR3 size: 16 residues.

The J gene is TRBJ2-7, the V gene TRBV4-1, with TRBD2 identical over 14 bases. The V and J ends lost 4 bases and 1 base, in that order; junction bases with no gene match: 12. The germline CDR1 and CDR2 sequences are MGHRA and YSYEKL. This CDR3 comprises 19 residues. The CDR3 reads CASSPEWTSGGLSSYEQYF. CDR3 coding DNA: TGCGCCAGCAGCCCTGAATGGACTAGCGGGGGGCTTTCATCCTACGAGCAGTACTTC.

The rearrangement uses TRBV11-2 and TRBJ2-7; D is possibly TRBD2 (5 bases). Looked up from germline, CDR1 is SGHAT and CDR2 is FQNNGV. Trimming cost V 3 bases and J 2 bases, with 11 bases left between them. The CDR3 totals 14 residues. The CDR3 loop reads CASSFGSGAYEQYF. CDR3 bases: TGTGCCAGCAGCTTTGGGAGCGGAGCCTACGAGCAGTACTTC.

V gene TRBV10-2 combines with J gene TRBJ2-5, with D maybe TRBD1 (6 bases). V lost 5 bases and J 5 bases, leaving 9 bases between the germline ends. Germline V gene sequence: CDR1 WSHSY, CDR2 SAAADI. This CDR3 has 12 amino acids. The CDR3 DNA is TGCGCCAGCAGTCAACAGGGCGAGACCCAGTACTTC. Translating it yields CASSQQGETQYF.

This clone was detected only a few times. The genes are TRBV20-1 and TRBJ2-7; D gene uncertain. V was shortened by 5 bases and J by 2 bases, with 7 bases between the two germline ends. CDR1 and CDR2 (germline): DFQATT, SNEGSKA (reference sequence). The CDR3 is made up of 11 amino acids. In DNA form, the CDR3 reads TGCAGTGCTGGCCCCACCTACGAGCAGTACTTC. This sequence encodes CSAGPTYEQYF.